Each of the 2 T cell receptor beta chains below was sequenced from the same sample in a study of blood T cells in healthy people across ages. Using a J-beta primer mix together with a sample-barcoded 5' primer, a second PCR was run for roughly 6 to 12 cycles. MiXCR was run by TCRdb on the 5' RACE reads, yielding one entry per CDR3 protein. Here the sample spans fewer than 800,000 distinct CDR3 sequences, 49% being singletons. Sequencing was done on a sample of blood. The receptors stem from an older woman in good health.

This clonotype was observed once. The CDR3 sequence: CASSSDSQQFF. The CDR3 region has the DNA TGTGCCAGCAGCTCGGACAGCCAGCAGTTCTTC. This chain uses TRBV7-2 with TRBJ2-1; D is perhaps TRBD1 (6 bases). With 4 bases removed from V and 11 bases from J, the gap between germline ends came to 9 bases. CDR1 SGHTA and CDR2 FQGNSA come from the germline V gene. The CDR3 contains 11 residues.

This chain links TRBV20-1 with TRBJ2-1; D may be TRBD1 or TRBD2 (5 bases each). The V gene's germline CDR1 is DFQATT and CDR2 SNEGSKA (reference sequence). Trimming stripped 3 bases from V and 4 bases from J, with 16 bases between. This CDR3 has 15 amino acids. The CDR3 sequence is CSARWDPINYNEQFF. In nucleotides, the CDR3 is TGCAGTGCTAGGTGGGACCCGATAAATTACAATGAGCAGTTCTTC.